This TCR beta chain derives from a study of OX40 agonist ivuxolimab in advanced cancers. As for the study in general: Hepatocellular carcinoma, melanoma, renal cell or head and neck cancer was diagnosed in the dose-escalation patients.

The method was immunoSEQ multiplex PCR; TCRdb's version includes in-frame clones alone and lacks a portion of them. The data show around 89,000 clones, approximately 91% seen once. The sample here was CD4+ or CD8+ T cells sorted from blood, taken in a trial of the OX40 agonist ivuxolimab. The sequence came from an adult with an advanced solid tumor such as melanoma, head and neck, liver or kidney cancer.

For the CDR3, the DNA is TGTGCCAGTAGAACAGGGGGGACCTACGAGCAGTACTTC. This codes for CASRTGGTYEQYF. V and J are TRBV19 and TRBJ2-7, with TRBD1 identical over 8 bases. The CDR3 totals 13 residues. Per germline, CDR1 LNHDA and CDR2 SQIVND (reference sequence). Germline trimming cut 6 bases from V and 2 bases from J; bases unmatched to any gene: 3.